This is a list of T cell receptor beta chains from one sample in a study of brain metastases from non-small cell lung cancer. Libraries were prepared by immunoSEQ multiplex PCR; TCRdb keeps only in-frame clonotypes and omits some of them. Of about 4,900 clones in the sample, 60% to 85% are singletons; the top ten hold around 6%. Sequencing was carried out using primary lung tumor tissue. These receptors all come from a donor aged 40 or over with non-small cell lung cancer. Each CDR3 is given with its conserved first and last residue. D genes are given only for firm matches. Clone size appears in some rows only: once, few, many, or a class for an expanded clone.

>TRBV5-1|NA|TRBJ1-3|once
TGCGCCAGCAGCCCGATCGACAGCCGCTCTGGAAACACCATATATTTT
CASSPIDSRSGNTIYF
>TRBV2|NA|TRBJ2-7|NA
TGTGCCAGCACTACGGGTCTAAAATCCTACGAGCAGTACTTC
CASTTGLKSYEQYF
>TRBV14|NA|TRBJ1-2|NA
TGTGCCAGCAGCCAAGACAGAAACTATGGCTACACCTTC
CASSQDRNYGYTF
>TRBV9|NA|TRBJ1-1|NA
TGTGCCAGCAGCGTAGGGTCCGGATCGAGGGGAACTATGGCTTTCTTT
CASSVGSGSRGTMAFF
>TRBV10-3|TRBD1|TRBJ1-1|NA
TGTGCCACGGGGTCCAGGGGGCGCGAGATGAACACTGAAGCTTTCTTT
CATGSRGREMNTEAFF
>TRBV19|NA|TRBJ1-1|NA
TGTGCCAGTAGTATTGAGGGGGGTGAAACTGAAGCTTTCTTT
CASSIEGGETEAFF
>TRBV30|NA|TRBJ2-2|NA
TGTGCCTGGAGCGGCGGGAACACCGGGGAGCTGTTTTTT
CAWSGGNTGELFF
>TRBV29-1|NA|TRBJ2-5|NA
TGCAGCGTGAAACAGAACCAAGAGACCCAGTACTTC
CSVKQNQETQYF
>TRBV4-1|NA|TRBJ1-1|NA
TGCGCCAGCAGCCAAGATGGTATTGCAGCGAACACTGAAGCTTTCTTT
CASSQDGIAANTEAFF
>TRBV11-2|NA|TRBJ2-3|NA
TGTGCCAGCAGCTTTGAGGGAGATACGCAGTATTTT
CASSFEGDTQYF
>TRBV7-3|TRBD2|TRBJ2-1|few
TGTGCCAGCAGCCCTCCTAGCGGGGGATACAATGAGCAGTTCTTC
CASSPPSGGYNEQFF
>TRBV2|NA|TRBJ2-1|NA
TGTGCCAGCAGTCGGGGACGGAACGTCAACAATGAGCAGTTCTTC
CASSRGRNVNNEQFF
>TRBV5-6|NA|TRBJ2-3|NA
TGTGCCAGCAGCTTGGGAGGGGACGCTGGCACAGATACGCAGTATTTT
CASSLGGDAGTDTQYF
>TRBV5-6|NA|TRBJ2-3|NA
TGTGCCAGCTCAGGAATCAGCACAGATACGCAGTATTTT
CASSGISTDTQYF
>TRBV5-6|NA|TRBJ1-6|once
TGTGCCAGCAGCACCGGAAACAATAATTCACCCCTCCACTTT
CASSTGNNNSPLHF
>TRBV6-5|NA|TRBJ2-5|once
TGTGCCAGCAGTTACGGGAATCGGGAGACCCAGTACTTC
CASSYGNRETQYF
>TRBV25-1|NA|TRBJ1-1|NA
TGTGCCAGCAGTGAGGCAGGGTCGTACACTGAAGCTTTCTTT
CASSEAGSYTEAFF
>TRBV6-2/TRBV6-3|NA|TRBJ1-5|NA
TGTGCCAGCAGTTCTTATAGCAATCAGCCCCAGCATTTT
CASSSYSNQPQHF
>TRBV5-1|NA|TRBJ2-2|NA
TGCGCCAGCAGGGGGGCCACTAACACCGGGGAGCTGTTTTTT
CASRGATNTGELFF
>TRBV4-1|NA|TRBJ1-2|NA
TGCGCCAGCAGCCATTACTCCACCAATTCACCTTATGGCTACACCTTC
CASSHYSTNSPYGYTF
>TRBV6-6|NA|TRBJ2-5|NA
TGTGCCAGCAGTTACTCTACTAGCCGGGAGACCCAGTACTTC
CASSYSTSRETQYF
>TRBV6-5|NA|TRBJ1-1|once
TGTGCCAGCAGGAGGACTTATAGAGGGGACACTGAAGCTTTCTTT
CASRRTYRGDTEAFF
>TRBV7-2|TRBD1|TRBJ1-1|NA
TGTGCCAGCAGCTTAGCGACAGGGAGCTTGACTGAAGCTTTCTTT
CASSLATGSLTEAFF
>TRBV9|NA|TRBJ1-2|few
TGTGCCAGCAGTGATCAGGGTGATGGCTACACCTTC
CASSDQGDGYTF
>TRBV3-1/TRBV3-2|NA|TRBJ2-2|NA
TGTGCCAGCAGCCAGCGGGACGCTATTACCGGGGAGCTGTTTTTT
CASSQRDAITGELFF
>TRBV5-1|TRBD1|TRBJ1-2|NA
TGCGCCAGCAGCTTGGACGCCGGGACAGGGTATGGCTACACCTTC
CASSLDAGTGYGYTF
>TRBV7-2|NA|TRBJ1-6|NA
TGTGCCAGCAGCCTCCTTGTGTCAAAATCACCCCTCCACTTT
CASSLLVSKSPLHF
>TRBV3-1/TRBV3-2|NA|TRBJ1-4|NA
TGTGCCAGCAGCCAATGGCAAAAACTGTTTTTT
CASSQWQKLFF
>TRBV5-1|NA|TRBJ2-3|NA
TGCGCCAGCAGCCCTCTGCCGCCGCCCGATACGCAGTATTTT
CASSPLPPPDTQYF
>TRBV3-1/TRBV3-2|NA|TRBJ1-1|NA
TGTGCCAGCAGCTCCGGACTCATCACTGAAGCTTTCTTT
CASSSGLITEAFF
>TRBV9|NA|TRBJ2-5|few
TGTGCCAGCAGCGCTCTACTAGGGGGTCCAGAGACCCAGTACTTC
CASSALLGGPETQYF
>TRBV28|NA|TRBJ1-1|NA
TGTACCAGCAGGTCGAACACTGAAGCTTTCTTT
CTSRSNTEAFF
>TRBV2|NA|TRBJ1-3|few
TGTGCCAGCAGATTACTTAGGGGTGCTGGAAACACCATATATTTT
CASRLLRGAGNTIYF
>TRBV7-2|NA|TRBJ1-1|few
TGTGCCAGCAGCTTTGGACGGATGAACACTGAAGCTTTCTTT
CASSFGRMNTEAFF
>TRBV5-8|NA|TRBJ2-1|NA
TGTGCCAGCAGCTTAAACTCCTACAATGAGCAGTTCTTC
CASSLNSYNEQFF
>TRBV7-2|NA|TRBJ2-7|few
TGTGCCAGCAGCTTAGACTATCCTTACGAGCAGTACTTC
CASSLDYPYEQYF
>TRBV7-9|TRBD1|TRBJ1-5|NA
TGTGCCAGCAGCTTTTCAGGGGGAGGGCAGCCCCAGCATTTT
CASSFSGGGQPQHF
>TRBV7-2|NA|TRBJ2-3|NA
TGTGCCAGCAGCCTCGGTAGCATGTCAGGAGATACGCAGTATTTT
CASSLGSMSGDTQYF
>TRBV7-8|TRBD1|TRBJ1-1|NA
TGTGCCAGCAGCTTTCAATACAGGGGAAACACTGAAGCTTTCTTT
CASSFQYRGNTEAFF
>TRBV5-1|TRBD1|TRBJ1-2|NA
TGCGCCAGCAGCTTGACAGGGGAAGGTGGCTACACCTTC
CASSLTGEGGYTF
>TRBV10-3|TRBD1|TRBJ1-5|few
TGTGCCATCGGAGGGGGCTGGGAGCCCCAGCATTTT
CAIGGGWEPQHF
>TRBV27|NA|TRBJ1-1|NA
TGTGCCAGCAGTTTATGGCATCGGGCTAACACTGAAGCTTTCTTT
CASSLWHRANTEAFF
>TRBV7-2|NA|TRBJ1-2|few
TGTGCCAGCAGCCTTTGGACAGCCTCCACCTATGGCTACACCTTC
CASSLWTASTYGYTF
>TRBV29-1|NA|TRBJ1-1|few
TGCAGCGTCGGACCTCAGGGGCCTGCTTTCTTT
CSVGPQGPAFF
>TRBV10-3|NA|TRBJ1-2|NA
TGTGCCATCGGGGAAGGGTTCTATGGCTACACCTTC
CAIGEGFYGYTF
>TRBV5-1|NA|TRBJ2-2|NA
TGCGCCAGCAGCTTGGCCGTATTGGGGGGTAACACCGGGGAGCTGTTTTTT
CASSLAVLGGNTGELFF
>TRBV19|NA|TRBJ1-1|NA
TGTGCCAGTAGTATGGAAGGACTCATGAACACTGAAGCTTTCTTT
CASSMEGLMNTEAFF
>TRBV7-2|NA|TRBJ1-5|NA
TGTGCCAGCAGCTTAGACGGTTTGAGGAATCAGCCCCAGCATTTT
CASSLDGLRNQPQHF
>TRBV24-1|TRBD1|TRBJ2-1|NA
TGTGCCACCAGTGACCCGGACAGGGGGAGGCTCGGTGAGCAGTTCTTC
CATSDPDRGRLGEQFF